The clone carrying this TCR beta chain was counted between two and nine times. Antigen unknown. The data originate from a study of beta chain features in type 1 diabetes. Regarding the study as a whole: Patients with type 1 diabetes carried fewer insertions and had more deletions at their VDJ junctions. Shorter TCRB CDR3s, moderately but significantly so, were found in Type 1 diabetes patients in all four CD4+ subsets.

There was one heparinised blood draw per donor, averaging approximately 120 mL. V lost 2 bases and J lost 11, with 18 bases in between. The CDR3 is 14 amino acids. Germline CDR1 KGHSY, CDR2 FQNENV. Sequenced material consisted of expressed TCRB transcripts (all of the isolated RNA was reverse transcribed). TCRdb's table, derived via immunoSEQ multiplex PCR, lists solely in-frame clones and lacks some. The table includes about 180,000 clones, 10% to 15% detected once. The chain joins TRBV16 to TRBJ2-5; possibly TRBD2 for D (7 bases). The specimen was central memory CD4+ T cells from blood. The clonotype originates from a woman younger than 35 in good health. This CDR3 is CASSQPGAGDEQYF. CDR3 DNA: TGTGCCAGCAGCCAACCAGGGGCGGGAGATGAGCAGTACTTC.